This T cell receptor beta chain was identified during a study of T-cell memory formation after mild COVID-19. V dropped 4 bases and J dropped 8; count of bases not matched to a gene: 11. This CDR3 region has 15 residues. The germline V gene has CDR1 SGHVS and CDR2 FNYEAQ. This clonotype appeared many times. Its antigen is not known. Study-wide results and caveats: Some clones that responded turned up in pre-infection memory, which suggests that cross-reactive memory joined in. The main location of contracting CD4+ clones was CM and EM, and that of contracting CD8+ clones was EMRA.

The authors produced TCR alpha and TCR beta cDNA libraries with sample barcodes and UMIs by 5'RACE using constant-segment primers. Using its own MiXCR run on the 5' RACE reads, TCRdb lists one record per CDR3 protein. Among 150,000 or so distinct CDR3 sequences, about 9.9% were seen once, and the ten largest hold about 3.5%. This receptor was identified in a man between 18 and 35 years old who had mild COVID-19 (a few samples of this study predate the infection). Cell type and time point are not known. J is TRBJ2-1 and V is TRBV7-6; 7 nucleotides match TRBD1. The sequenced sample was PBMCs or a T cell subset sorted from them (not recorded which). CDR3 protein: CASSSAPGTDYEQFF. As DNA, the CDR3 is TGTGCCAGCAGCTCAGCCCCCGGGACAGACTATGAGCAGTTCTTC.